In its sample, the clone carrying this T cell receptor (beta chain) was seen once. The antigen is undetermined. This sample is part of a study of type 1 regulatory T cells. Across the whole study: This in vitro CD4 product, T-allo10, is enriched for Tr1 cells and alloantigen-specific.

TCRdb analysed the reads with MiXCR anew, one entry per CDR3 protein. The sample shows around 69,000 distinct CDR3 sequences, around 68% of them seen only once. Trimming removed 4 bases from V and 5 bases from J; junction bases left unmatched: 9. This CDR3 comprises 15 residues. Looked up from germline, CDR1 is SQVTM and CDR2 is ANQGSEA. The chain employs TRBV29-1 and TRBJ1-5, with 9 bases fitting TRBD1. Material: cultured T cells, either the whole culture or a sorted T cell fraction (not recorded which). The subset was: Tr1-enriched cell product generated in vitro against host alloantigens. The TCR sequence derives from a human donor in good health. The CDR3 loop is CSVVTEGTGYQPQHF. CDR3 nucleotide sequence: TGCAGCGTTGTGACGGAGGGGACAGGGTATCAGCCCCAGCATTTT.